This T cell receptor beta chain was sequenced in a study of blood T cells in healthy people across ages. General observations from the study: Lack of knowledge of donor CMV status possibly confounded expanded clonotype changes.

This clonotype showed up many times. Its antigen is undetermined. A second PCR, run for roughly 7 to 12 cycles, used a sample-barcoded 5' primer plus a J-beta primer mix. No fewer than 2.5 million CDR3-containing paired-end reads came from each sample. One entry per CDR3 protein, called by TCRdb with MiXCR from the 5' RACE reads. The sample consists of about 1,400,000 distinct CDR3 sequences, roughly 45% of them appearing once. RNA extraction gave at least 5 micrograms of total RNA per sample. V was pared by 7 bases and J by 6 bases, with 19 bases between. The CDR3 runs 13 residues. Germline V lookup: CDR1 SQVTM, CDR2 ANQGSEA.

The sequence came from a woman aged 18-29 years in good health. V usage is TRBV29-1 and J usage is TRBJ2-7, with D maybe TRBD1 (6 bases). Sequencing was carried out using blood. CDR3 region: CSASGVLQTEQYF. The CDR3 DNA reads TGCAGCGCCTCAGGGGTCCTGCAGACCGAGCAGTACTTC.